This T cell receptor beta chain was captured in a study of spatial heterogeneity in lung cancer. As for this clonotype: Its antigen is undetermined.

The study's findings and limits: TCRs found ubiquitously expanded in tumor appeared in blood more at resection than at follow-up.

TCRdb recomputed calls from the 5' RACE reads with MiXCR, one row per CDR3 protein. The repertoire holds 15,000 or so distinct CDR3 sequences, with around 15% as singletons. The V gene's germline CDR1 is DFQATT and CDR2 SNEGSKA (reference sequence). The CDR3 contains 16 residues. Trimming cost V 5 bases and J 0 bases; bases outside gene matches: 7. The time point here: sample taken at primary tumor resection. Whole RNA, isolated from tumor, nontumor lung or frozen PBMC, was sequenced without prior sorting. Donation came from around 77 patients with untreated early-stage non-small cell lung cancer. The J gene is TRBJ2-3, the V gene TRBV20-1; the match to TRBD2 covers 11 bases. The sample consisted of PBMCs, taken at surgery. This TCR derives from a male donor with early-stage non-small cell lung cancer. The CDR3 loop is CSAFTSGRTSTDTQYF. The DNA of the CDR3 is TGCAGTGCTTTTACTAGCGGGAGAACTAGCACAGATACGCAGTATTTT.